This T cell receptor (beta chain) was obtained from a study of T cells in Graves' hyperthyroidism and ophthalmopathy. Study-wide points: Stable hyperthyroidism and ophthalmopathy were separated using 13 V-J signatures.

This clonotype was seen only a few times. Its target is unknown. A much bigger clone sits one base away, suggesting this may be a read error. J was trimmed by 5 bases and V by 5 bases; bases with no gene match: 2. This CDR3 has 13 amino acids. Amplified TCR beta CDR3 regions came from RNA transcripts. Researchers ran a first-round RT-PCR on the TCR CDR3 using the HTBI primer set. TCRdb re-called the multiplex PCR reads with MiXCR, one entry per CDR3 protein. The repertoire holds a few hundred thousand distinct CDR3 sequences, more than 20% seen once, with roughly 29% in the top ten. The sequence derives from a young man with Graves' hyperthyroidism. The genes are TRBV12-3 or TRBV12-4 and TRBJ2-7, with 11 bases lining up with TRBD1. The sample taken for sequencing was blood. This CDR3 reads CASSRTGGHEQYF. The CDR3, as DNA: TGTGCCAGCAGTCGGACAGGGGGCCACGAGCAGTACTTC.